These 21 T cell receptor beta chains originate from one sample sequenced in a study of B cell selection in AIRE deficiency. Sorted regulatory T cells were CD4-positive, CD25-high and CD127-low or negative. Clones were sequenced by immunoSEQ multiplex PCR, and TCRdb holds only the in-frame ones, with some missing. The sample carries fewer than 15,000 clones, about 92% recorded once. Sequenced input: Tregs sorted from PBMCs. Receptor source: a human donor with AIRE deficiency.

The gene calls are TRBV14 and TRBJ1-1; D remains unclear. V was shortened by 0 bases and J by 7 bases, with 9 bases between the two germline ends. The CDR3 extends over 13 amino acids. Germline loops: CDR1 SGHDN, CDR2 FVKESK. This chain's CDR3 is CASSQDLVSEAFF. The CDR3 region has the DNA TGTGCCAGCAGCCAAGATCTGGTCAGTGAAGCTTTCTTT.

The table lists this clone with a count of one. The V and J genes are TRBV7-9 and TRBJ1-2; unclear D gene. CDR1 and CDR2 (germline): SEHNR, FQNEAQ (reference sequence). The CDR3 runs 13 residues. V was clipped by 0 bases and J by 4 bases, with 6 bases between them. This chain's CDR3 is CASSLASSYGYTF. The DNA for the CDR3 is TGTGCCAGCAGCTTAGCTTCCAGCTATGGCTACACCTTC. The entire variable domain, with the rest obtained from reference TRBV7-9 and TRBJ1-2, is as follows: DTGVSQNPRHKITKRGQNVTFRCDPISEHNRLYWYRQTLGQGPEFLTYFQNEAQLEKSRLLSDRFSAERPKGSFSTLEIQRTEQGDSAMYLCASSLASSYGYTFGSGTRLTVV.

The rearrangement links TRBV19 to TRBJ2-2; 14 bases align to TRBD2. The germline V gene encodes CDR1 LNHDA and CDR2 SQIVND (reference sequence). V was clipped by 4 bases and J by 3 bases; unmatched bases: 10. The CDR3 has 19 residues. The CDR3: CASSSSTSGRAVYTGELFF. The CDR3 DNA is TGTGCCAGTAGTAGCTCGACTAGCGGGAGGGCAGTTTACACCGGGGAGCTGTTTTTT.

The CDR3, as DNA: TGTGCCAGCAGCTCAACCGGGACTGTGACCGGGGAGCTGTTTTTT. The encoded protein is CASSSTGTVTGELFF. This chain connects TRBV5-5 to TRBJ2-2, with TRBD2 as a possible D gene (6 bases). With 3 bases removed from V and 5 bases from J, the gap between germline ends came to 14 bases. CDR3 length: 15 amino acids. CDR1 SGHKS and CDR2 YYEKEE come from the germline V gene (reference sequence).

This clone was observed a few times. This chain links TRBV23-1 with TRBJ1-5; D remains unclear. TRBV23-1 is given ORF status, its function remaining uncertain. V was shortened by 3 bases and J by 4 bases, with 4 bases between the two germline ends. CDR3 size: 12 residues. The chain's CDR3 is CASSQPNQPQHF. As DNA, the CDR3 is TGCGCCAGCAGTCAGCCAAATCAGCCCCAGCATTTT.

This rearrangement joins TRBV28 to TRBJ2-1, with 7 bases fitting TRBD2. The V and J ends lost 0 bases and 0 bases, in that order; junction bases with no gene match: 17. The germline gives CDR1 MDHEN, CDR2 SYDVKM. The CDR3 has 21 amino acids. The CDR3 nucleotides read TGTGCCAGCAGTTTATGGGCGGCTATTGGTCTAGCGGATACCTCCTACAATGAGCAGTTCTTC. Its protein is CASSLWAAIGLADTSYNEQFF.

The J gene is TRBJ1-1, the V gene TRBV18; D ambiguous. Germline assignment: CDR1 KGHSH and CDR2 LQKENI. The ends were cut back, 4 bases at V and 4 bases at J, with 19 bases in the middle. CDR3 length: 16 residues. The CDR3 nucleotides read TGTGCCAGCTCACAACAACGGGTCGGTCTGACCACTGAAGCTTTCTTT. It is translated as CASSQQRVGLTTEAFF.

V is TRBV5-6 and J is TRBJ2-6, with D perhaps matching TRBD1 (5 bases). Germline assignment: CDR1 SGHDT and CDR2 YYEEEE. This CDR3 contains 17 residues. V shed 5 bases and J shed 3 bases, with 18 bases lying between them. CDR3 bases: TGTGCCAGCAGACCCAAGCAGGGCAGAGATGGGGCCAACGTCCTGACTTTC. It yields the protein CASRPKQGRDGANVLTF.

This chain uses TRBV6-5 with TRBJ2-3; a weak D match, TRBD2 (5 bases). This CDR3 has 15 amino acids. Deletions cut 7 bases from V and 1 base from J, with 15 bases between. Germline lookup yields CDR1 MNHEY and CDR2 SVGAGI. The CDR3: CASTSRVGGTDTQYF. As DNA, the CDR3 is TGTGCCAGCACCTCGAGGGTCGGGGGCACAGATACGCAGTATTTT.

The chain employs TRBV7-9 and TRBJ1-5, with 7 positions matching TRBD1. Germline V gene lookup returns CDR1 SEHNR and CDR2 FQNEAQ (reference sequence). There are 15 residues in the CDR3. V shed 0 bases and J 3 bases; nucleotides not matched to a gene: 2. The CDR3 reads CASSLATGINQPQHF. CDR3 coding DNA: TGTGCCAGCAGCTTAGCGACAGGGATCAATCAGCCCCAGCATTTT.

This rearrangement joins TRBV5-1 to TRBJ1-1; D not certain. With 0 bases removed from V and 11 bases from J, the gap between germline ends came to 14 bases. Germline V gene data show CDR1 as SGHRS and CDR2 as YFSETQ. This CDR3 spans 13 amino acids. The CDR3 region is CASSLAVKRGAFF. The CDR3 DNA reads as TGCGCCAGCAGCTTGGCAGTCAAGCGAGGGGCTTTCTTT.

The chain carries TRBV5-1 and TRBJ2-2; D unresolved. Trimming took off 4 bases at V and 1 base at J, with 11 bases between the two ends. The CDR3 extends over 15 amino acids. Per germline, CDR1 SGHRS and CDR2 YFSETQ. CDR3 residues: CASSLNTVNTGELFF. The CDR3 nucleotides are TGCGCCAGCAGCCTGAATACCGTGAACACCGGGGAGCTGTTTTTT.

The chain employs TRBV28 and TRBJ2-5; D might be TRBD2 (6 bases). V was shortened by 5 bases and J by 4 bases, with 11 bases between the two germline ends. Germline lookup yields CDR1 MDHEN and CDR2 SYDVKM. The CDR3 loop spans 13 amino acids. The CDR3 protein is CASSTPGRETQYF. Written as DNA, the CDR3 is TGTGCCAGCAGTACGCCCGGGAGAGAGACCCAGTACTTC.

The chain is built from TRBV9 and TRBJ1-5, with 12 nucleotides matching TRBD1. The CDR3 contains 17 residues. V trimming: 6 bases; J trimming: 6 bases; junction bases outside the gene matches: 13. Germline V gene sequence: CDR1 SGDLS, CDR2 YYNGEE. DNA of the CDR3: TGTGCCAGCACCCCCGGGACAGGGGGCATTAATGGTCAGCCCCAGCATTTT. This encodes CASTPGTGGINGQPQHF. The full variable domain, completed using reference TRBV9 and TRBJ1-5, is DSGVTQTPKHLITATGQRVTLRCSPRSGDLSVYWYQQSLDQGLQFLIQYYNGEERAKGNILERFSAQQFPDLHSELNLSSLELGDSALYFCASTPGTGGINGQPQHFGDGTRLSIL.

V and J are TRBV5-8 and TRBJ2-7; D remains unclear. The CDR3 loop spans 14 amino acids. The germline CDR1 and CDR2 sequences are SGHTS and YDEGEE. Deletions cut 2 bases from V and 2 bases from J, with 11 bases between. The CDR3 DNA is TGTGCCAGCAGCTTCGATCTGGGGACCTACGAGCAGTACTTC. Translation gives CASSFDLGTYEQYF.

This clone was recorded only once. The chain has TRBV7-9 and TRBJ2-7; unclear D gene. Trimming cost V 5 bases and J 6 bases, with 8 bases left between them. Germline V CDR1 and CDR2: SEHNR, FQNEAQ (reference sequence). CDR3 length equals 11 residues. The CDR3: CASSPAFEQYF. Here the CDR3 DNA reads TGTGCCAGCAGCCCGGCGTTCGAGCAGTACTTC. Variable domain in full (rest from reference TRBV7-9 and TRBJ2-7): DTGVSQNPRHKITKRGQNVTFRCDPISEHNRLYWYRQTLGQGPEFLTYFQNEAQLEKSRLLSDRFSAERPKGSFSTLEIQRTEQGDSAMYLCASSPAFEQYFGPGTRLTVT.

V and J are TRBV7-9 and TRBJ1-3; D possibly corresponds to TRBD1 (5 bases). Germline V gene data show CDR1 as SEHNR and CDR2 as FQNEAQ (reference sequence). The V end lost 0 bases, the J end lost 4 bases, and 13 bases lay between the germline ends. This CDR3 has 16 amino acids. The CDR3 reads CASSLALGTWGNTIYF. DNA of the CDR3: TGTGCCAGCAGCTTAGCATTGGGGACCTGGGGAAACACCATATATTTT.

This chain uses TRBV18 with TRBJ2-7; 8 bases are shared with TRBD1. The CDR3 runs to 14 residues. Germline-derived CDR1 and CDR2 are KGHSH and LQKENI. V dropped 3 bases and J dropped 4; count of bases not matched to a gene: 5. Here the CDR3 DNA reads TGTGCCAGCTCACCTCGACAGGGGAGTTACGAGCAGTACTTC. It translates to CASSPRQGSYEQYF.

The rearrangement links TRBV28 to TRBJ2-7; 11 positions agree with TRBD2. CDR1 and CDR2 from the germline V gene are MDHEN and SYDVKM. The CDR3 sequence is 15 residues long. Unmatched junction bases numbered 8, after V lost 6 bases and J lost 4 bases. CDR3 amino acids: CASRRTSGRLYEQYF. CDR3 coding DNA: TGTGCCAGCAGACGGACTAGCGGGCGTTTATACGAGCAGTACTTC.

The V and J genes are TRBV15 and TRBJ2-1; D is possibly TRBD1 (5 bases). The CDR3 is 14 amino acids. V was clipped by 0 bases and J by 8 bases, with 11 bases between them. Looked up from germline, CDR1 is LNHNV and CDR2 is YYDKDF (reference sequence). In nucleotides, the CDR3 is TGTGCCACCAGCAGAGATCTGGGGCTCGATGAGCAGTTCTTC. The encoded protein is CATSRDLGLDEQFF.

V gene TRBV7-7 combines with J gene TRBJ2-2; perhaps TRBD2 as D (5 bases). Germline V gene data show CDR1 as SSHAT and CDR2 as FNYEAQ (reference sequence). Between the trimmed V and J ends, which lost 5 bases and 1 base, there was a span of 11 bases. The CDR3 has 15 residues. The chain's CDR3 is CASSPRGQNTGELFF. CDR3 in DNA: TGTGCCAGCAGCCCCCGCGGGCAGAACACCGGGGAGCTGTTTTTT.